This T cell receptor beta chain originates from a study of cytomegalovirus exposure and HLA in healthy donors. The study, taken as a whole, reports: TCR beta chain V- and J-gene trimming was linked, in a later analysis, to a missense variant in DCLRE1C. Rarity marked most TCR sequences, yet some public TCRs occurred in many donors. Highly shared variants forming one cluster were likely a sequencing artifact. Reportedly, fewer N-insertions than the 666-donor mean appeared in an Asian-associated ancestry cluster in a later analysis.

With regard to this clone: The antigen is unknown.

The primer mix had 60 Vbeta and 13 Jbeta primers. Repertoires were generated with immunoSEQ multiplex PCR, while TCRdb's copy carries only in-frame clones and drops some. Counted here are under 200,000 clones, 75% to 85% occurring once; the ten biggest clones make up about 10%. CDR3 length: 16 residues. Unmatched junction bases numbered 6, after V lost 3 bases and J lost 2 bases. CDR1 and CDR2 (germline): SGHDN, FVKESK. The source of this sequence is a man over 45 in good health and CMV-seropositive. This chain connects TRBV14 to TRBJ2-3, with 9 positions matching TRBD2. The specimen was PBMCs. CDR3 sequence: CASSQLLAGDTDTQYF. In DNA, the CDR3 is TGTGCCAGCAGCCAGTTACTAGCGGGCGACACAGATACGCAGTATTTT.